A selection of T cell receptor beta chains follows, all from one sample in a study of radiation and T cells in renal cell carcinoma. Produced via immunoSEQ multiplex PCR; TCRdb's table is partial and in-frame only. The sample contains about 130,000 clones, about four fifths of which appear only once. The sequencing used blood, collected from a patient whose treatment included radiotherapy and nephrectomy. Receptors were obtained from a middle-aged man with renal cell carcinoma. The CDR3 runs from the conserved cysteine through the conserved F or W. A D gene is named only where the DNA matches it firmly. Clone size is not always given. Where it is, it says once, few, many or a class for expanded clones.

J | V | size | D | CDR3 | DNA
TRBJ2-6 | TRBV6-1 | . | TRBD1 | CASSEKGDRESGANVLTF | TGTGCCAGCAGTGAAAAGGGCGACAGGGAATCTGGGGCCAACGTCCTGACTTTC
TRBJ2-7 | TRBV6-1 | once | . | CASSGPPRTLAYEQYF | TGTGCCAGCAGTGGGCCTCCGAGGACCTTGGCCTACGAGCAGTACTTC
TRBJ1-2 | TRBV5-6 | . | TRBD1 | CASSFGQGGFGYTF | TGTGCCAGCAGCTTTGGACAGGGCGGGTTTGGCTACACCTTC
TRBJ1-1 | TRBV5-4 | . | TRBD1 | CASSIPGTGDRNTEAFF | TGTGCCAGCAGCATACCCGGGACAGGCGACCGGAACACTGAAGCTTTCTTT
TRBJ2-3 | TRBV10-3 | once | . | CAISGDSGLGTDTQYF | TGTGCCATCAGTGGAGACAGCGGGCTGGGGACAGATACGCAGTATTTT
TRBJ2-4 | TRBV19 | . | TRBD1 | CASSSGTGVEGIQYF | TGTGCCAGTAGTAGTGGGACAGGGGTAGAGGGCATTCAGTACTTC
TRBJ2-5 | TRBV19 | . | TRBD1 | CASGGQGETQETQYF | TGTGCCAGTGGGGGACAGGGTGAAACCCAAGAGACCCAGTACTTC
TRBJ1-2 | TRBV2 | once | TRBD1 | CASKLVGTENYGYTF | TGTGCCAGCAAGTTAGTCGGGACAGAGAACTATGGCTACACCTTC
TRBJ1-4 | TRBV7-9 | . | TRBD1 | CASSSDRGNEKLFF | TGTGCCAGCAGCTCGGACAGGGGGAATGAAAAACTGTTTTTT
TRBJ1-5 | TRBV6-1 | once | TRBD1 | CASSDGQGAGQPQHF | TGTGCCAGCAGTGACGGACAGGGGGCTGGGCAGCCCCAGCATTTT
TRBJ1-1 | TRBV20-1 | few | . | CSASGNTEAFF | TGCAGTGCTTCAGGGAACACTGAAGCTTTCTTT
TRBJ1-1 | TRBV4-1 | . | . | CASSQEVVQATEAFF | TGCGCCAGCAGCCAAGAAGTAGTACAAGCCACTGAAGCTTTCTTT
TRBJ2-5 | TRBV19 | . | TRBD1 | CASTRTRDSQETQYF | TGTGCCAGTACCAGGACAAGGGACAGTCAAGAGACCCAGTACTTC
TRBJ2-5 | TRBV18 | once | . | CASSPGTPAETQYF | TGTGCCAGCTCACCCGGGACCCCAGCGGAGACCCAGTACTTC
TRBJ2-7 | TRBV28 | . | . | CASSLIGASSYEQYF | TGTGCCAGCAGTTTAATAGGGGCCAGCTCCTACGAGCAGTACTTC
TRBJ2-3 | TRBV30 | . | TRBD2 | CALTSGGADTQYF | TGTGCCTTGACTAGCGGGGGGGCAGATACGCAGTATTTT
TRBJ2-1 | TRBV27 | few | TRBD1 | CASSSLGQGAYNEQFF | TGTGCCAGCAGTTCGTTGGGACAGGGAGCCTACAATGAGCAGTTCTTC
TRBJ2-1 | TRBV29-1 | . | TRBD1 | CSVLGQNSYNEQFF | TGCAGCGTTCTGGGACAGAACTCCTACAATGAGCAGTTCTTC
TRBJ1-5 | TRBV18 | . | . | CASSPTEWTAINQPQHF | TGTGCCAGCTCACCAACAGAATGGACAGCTATCAATCAGCCCCAGCATTTT
TRBJ2-1 | TRBV5-1 | . | . | CASSPLGPEHNEQFF | TGCGCCAGCAGCCCACTAGGACCTGAGCACAATGAGCAGTTCTTC
TRBJ2-5 | TRBV5-1 | . | TRBD2 | CASSPTGGPLETQYF | TGCGCCAGCAGCCCGACGGGGGGGCCCTTAGAGACCCAGTACTTC
TRBJ2-7 | TRBV29-1 | . | TRBD2 | CSAVPGTSGGYEQYF | TGCAGCGCTGTTCCTGGGACTAGCGGGGGGTACGAGCAGTACTTC
TRBJ2-2 | TRBV9 | once | . | CASRPVAENTGELFF | TGTGCCAGCCGCCCGGTAGCGGAGAACACCGGGGAGCTGTTTTTT
TRBJ1-2 | TRBV7-9 | . | TRBD1 | CASSPSGTGFTF | TGTGCCAGCAGCCCGTCCGGGACAGGGTTCACCTTC
TRBJ2-5 | TRBV6-1 | few | . | CASRSGQVQETQYF | TGTGCCAGCAGGTCGGGGCAGGTACAAGAGACCCAGTACTTC
TRBJ1-5 | TRBV6-5 | . | . | CASSTTVRNQPQHF | TGTGCCAGCAGTACCACCGTCAGAAATCAGCCCCAGCATTTT
TRBJ1-1 | TRBV27 | . | . | CASSLYGTQLTEAFF | TGTGCCAGCAGTTTATACGGGACACAACTTACTGAAGCTTTCTTT
TRBJ2-3 | TRBV6-1 | . | TRBD1 | CASSAWTGLSTDTQYF | TGTGCCAGCAGTGCGTGGACAGGGCTTAGCACAGATACGCAGTATTTT
TRBJ2-3 | TRBV5-1 | . | . | CASSLGRGPDTQYF | TGCGCCAGCAGCTTGGGCAGGGGACCAGATACGCAGTATTTT
TRBJ2-2 | TRBV27 | . | TRBD2 | CASKFKRETGELFF | TGTGCCAGCAAATTTAAGCGGGAGACCGGGGAGCTGTTTTTT